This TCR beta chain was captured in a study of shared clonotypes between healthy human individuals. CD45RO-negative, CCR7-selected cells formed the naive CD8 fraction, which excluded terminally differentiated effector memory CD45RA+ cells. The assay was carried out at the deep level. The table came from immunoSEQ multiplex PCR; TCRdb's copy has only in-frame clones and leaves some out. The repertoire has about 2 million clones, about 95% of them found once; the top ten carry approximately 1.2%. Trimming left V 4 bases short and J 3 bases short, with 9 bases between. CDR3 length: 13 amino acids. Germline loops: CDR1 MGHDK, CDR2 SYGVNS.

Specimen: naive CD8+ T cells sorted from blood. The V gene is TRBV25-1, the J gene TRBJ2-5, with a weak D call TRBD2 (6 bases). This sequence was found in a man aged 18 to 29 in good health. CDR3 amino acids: CASSAQREETQYF. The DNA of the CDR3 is TGTGCCAGCAGTGCGCAGCGGGAAGAGACCCAGTACTTC.